This T cell receptor (beta chain) was sequenced in a study of T-cell reconstitution after alpha-beta-depleted transplantation in children. Study results and limitations: Certain patients had high TCRbeta diversity at day 60, and it came from recipient T cells and thymic progenitors that survived. After transplant, at about two months, alpha-beta T cells were reportedly derived from several hundred expanded graft clones. Newly produced T cells mostly accounted for T-cell counts and diversity one year post-transplant.

The authors prepared the TCRbeta library with unique molecular identifiers. TCRdb reprocessed the PCR reads with MiXCR, giving one entry per CDR3 protein. The sample has hundreds of thousands of distinct CDR3 sequences, roughly 25% seen once; the top ten hold 4% to 5.5%. Concerning this clonotype itself: What it recognizes is unknown.

The CDR3 has 11 amino acids. The germline V and J ends were trimmed by 8 bases and 5 bases, with 8 bases remaining between them. Germline-derived CDR1 and CDR2 are KGHDR and SFDVKD. This TCR was recovered from a female patient aged 2-10 years who had a stem cell transplant for congenital amegakaryocytic thrombocytopenia, so the T cells may come from the graft donor. The chain carries TRBV24-1 and TRBJ2-5; TRBD2 is a possible D gene (5 bases). The material sequenced was PBMCs, mostly from graft donor cells, taken 360 days after TCRalphabeta/CD19-depleted stem cell transplant. CDR3 bases: TGTGCCACCACCTCGGGGGAGACCCAGTACTTC. It yields the protein CATTSGETQYF.